The 18 T cell receptor beta chains given below trace back to one sample, sequenced in a study of blood T cell repertoires in COVID-19. The repertoire was sequenced with immunoSEQ multiplex PCR; TCRdb's copy has only in-frame clones and lacks some. This sample has almost 200,000 clones; over 80% occur once, and the top ten carry approximately 0.97%. The sample was peripheral blood. These receptors were obtained from a man aged 55 to 70 with COVID-19, enrolled during active disease.

This clone is a singleton in its sample. The chain links TRBV5-1 to TRBJ2-7; TRBD1 matches at 7 bases. After removal of 4 bases from V and 0 bases from J, the junction contained 4 bases not matched to a gene. The CDR3 runs 14 residues. Germline assignment: CDR1 SGHRS and CDR2 YFSETQ. The CDR3 sequence is CASSPTGFSYEQYF. Written as DNA, the CDR3 is TGCGCCAGCAGCCCGACAGGGTTCTCCTACGAGCAGTACTTC.

The J gene is TRBJ1-2, the V gene TRBV6-5; 7 nucleotides align to TRBD1. The V gene end was trimmed by 3 bases and the J gene end by 4 bases; junction bases not matched to a gene: 2. CDR3 length: 13 residues. Germline V gives CDR1 MNHEY, CDR2 SVGAGI. DNA of the CDR3: TGTGCCAGCAGTTATGGGGACAGCTATGGCTACACCTTC. Encoded protein: CASSYGDSYGYTF.

The chain carries TRBV18 and TRBJ1-5; D gene uncertain. The CDR3 covers 14 residues. Germline loops: CDR1 KGHSH, CDR2 LQKENI. With 6 bases removed from V and 2 bases from J, the gap between germline ends came to 11 bases. CDR3 coding DNA: TGTGCCAGCTCGTCAGTCCAAGGCAATCAGCCCCAGCATTTT. This encodes CASSSVQGNQPQHF.

This clone was counted between two and nine times. V gene TRBV3-1 (or the pseudogene TRBV3-2) combines with J gene TRBJ1-1; perhaps TRBD1 as D (6 bases). The V gene's germline CDR1 is LGHDT and CDR2 YNNKEL (reference sequence). The CDR3 length is 13 residues. Trimming took 5 bases from V and 5 from J, leaving 12 bases between them. CDR3 in DNA: TGTGCCAGCAGCTTCAGGGGTGGAACTGAAGCTTTCTTT. Its translation is CASSFRGGTEAFF.

This sequence joins TRBV7-9 and TRBJ2-1; TRBD1 agrees at 9 bases. The germline CDR1 and CDR2 sequences are SEHNR and FQNEAQ (reference sequence). CDR3 size: 15 residues. Losses at the gene ends were 5 bases for V and 5 bases for J; bases not matched to a gene: 7. The CDR3 protein is CASSKGDRAHNEQFF. CDR3 DNA: TGTGCCAGCAGCAAAGGGGACAGGGCGCACAATGAGCAGTTCTTC.

CDR3 bases: TGCGCCAGCAGCCAAGAAGGGGGACTAGCGACACAGACCCAGTACTTC. Amino acids: CASSQEGGLATQTQYF. This chain uses TRBV4-1 with TRBJ2-5, with 10 bases aligning to TRBD2. Germline V gene lookup returns CDR1 MGHRA and CDR2 YSYEKL. The CDR3 has 16 residues. With V trimmed by 0 bases and J by 6 bases, 7 bases remained unmatched.

The CDR3 sequence is CASSIQGRLRPQHF. CDR3 DNA: TGTGCCAGTAGTATTCAGGGGCGGTTGCGGCCCCAGCATTTT. The V call is TRBV19, the J call TRBJ1-5; possibly TRBD1 for D (6 bases). The CDR3 contains 14 residues. Per the germline V gene, CDR1 is LNHDA and CDR2 is SQIVND (reference sequence). Trimming removed 3 bases from V and 9 bases from J, with 15 bases in between.

As concerns this clone: The junction departs from germline at one end; a sequencing error may be responsible. The chain employs TRBV2 and TRBJ1-5, with 7 bases identical to TRBD1. The CDR3 loop spans 15 amino acids. The germline V gene has CDR1 SNHLY and CDR2 FYNNEI. The chain's CDR3 is CASREGQASNQPQHF. The CDR3 bases are TGTGCCAGCAGGGAAGGACAGGCTAGCAATCAGCCCCAGCATTTT.

The chain combines TRBV12-3 or TRBV12-4 with TRBJ1-1; D is perhaps TRBD1 (5 bases). Trimming stripped 3 bases from V and 4 bases from J, with 6 bases between. The CDR3 spans 12 residues. This chain's CDR3 is CASSFQGTEAFF. CDR3 in DNA: TGTGCCAGCAGTTTCCAGGGCACTGAAGCTTTCTTT.

This clone was seen once. The chain uses TRBV9 and TRBJ1-4; D perhaps matches TRBD1 (6 bases). The germline V and J ends were trimmed by 3 bases and 7 bases, with 16 bases remaining between them. The germline V gene encodes CDR1 SGDLS and CDR2 YYNGEE. The length of the CDR3 is 15 residues. The CDR3 nucleotides are TGTGCCAGCAGCGAGCAGGCGGGGGCGCCTGAAAAACTGTTTTTT. It codes for CASSEQAGAPEKLFF.

The rearrangement links TRBV19 to TRBJ1-6, with D possibly matching TRBD1 (5 bases). V was cut by 4 bases and J by 9 bases, with 13 bases left in between. The CDR3 is 14 amino acids. Germline values: CDR1 LNHDA, CDR2 SQIVND (reference sequence). The CDR3 is CASSTGLASSPLHF. CDR3 sequence (DNA): TGTGCCAGTAGTACGGGACTTGCTTCTTCACCCCTCCACTTT.

The chain uses TRBV30 and TRBJ2-7, with D possibly matching TRBD2 (6 bases). CDR3 length: 14 residues. V was clipped by 6 bases and J by 7 bases, with 22 bases between them. Germline CDR1 is GTSNPN and CDR2 is SVGIG (reference sequence). This chain's CDR3 is CACVSRDSRREQYF. CDR3 bases: TGTGCCTGCGTCTCAAGGGACTCACGGCGGGAGCAGTACTTC.

This chain joins TRBV30 and TRBJ1-5; TRBD1 is a possible D gene (6 bases). V was pared by 1 base and J by 6 bases, with 13 bases between. The CDR3 is 14 residues long. Germline CDR1 and CDR2: GTSNPN and SVGIG (reference sequence). DNA of the CDR3: TGTGCCTGGAGTGGGGACGGGGGGCGTCAGCCCCAGCATTTT. This codes for CAWSGDGGRQPQHF.

The rearrangement joins TRBV29-1 to TRBJ2-1; possible D gene TRBD1, 8 bases. The CDR3 length is 13 residues. V was cut by 7 bases and J by 8 bases, with 18 bases left in between. Germline CDR1 SQVTM, CDR2 ANQGSEA. The CDR3 sequence: CSGEGQVFDEQFF. The CDR3 bases are TGCAGCGGGGAGGGACAGGTTTTCGATGAGCAGTTCTTC.

This sequence joins TRBV12-3 or TRBV12-4 and TRBJ1-2; D gene ambiguous. The CDR3 has 11 residues. The V end lost 10 bases, the J end lost 4 bases, and 10 bases lay between the germline ends. The DNA for the CDR3 is TGTGCCACCCGACGGGTCTATGGCTACACCTTC. Protein product: CATRRVYGYTF.

V and J are TRBV7-8 and TRBJ2-7, with 7 bases lining up with TRBD1. V was pared by 0 bases and J by 5 bases, with 4 bases of the junction left unmatched. Germline CDR1 is SGHVS and CDR2 is FQNEAQ. This CDR3 has 14 amino acids. The chain's CDR3 is CASSLAAQGDEQYF. DNA for the CDR3: TGTGCCAGCAGCTTAGCGGCCCAGGGGGACGAGCAGTACTTC.

This chain joins TRBV6-5 and TRBJ2-7; D unclear. CDR1 and CDR2 (germline): MNHEY, SVGAGI. This CDR3 spans 13 amino acids. Deletions cut 0 bases from V and 3 bases from J, with 6 bases between. The CDR3 here is CASSYSHRYEQYF. Written as DNA, the CDR3 is TGTGCCAGCAGTTACTCACACCGCTACGAGCAGTACTTC.

This rearrangement joins TRBV6-5 to TRBJ2-3, with D uncertain. The germline V gene has CDR1 MNHEY and CDR2 SVGAGI. The CDR3 loop spans 14 amino acids. The V end lost 8 bases, the J end lost 0 bases, and 12 bases lay between the germline ends. This CDR3 reads CASAPVSSTDTQYF. The CDR3 DNA follows: TGTGCCAGCGCCCCAGTCTCTAGCACAGATACGCAGTATTTT.